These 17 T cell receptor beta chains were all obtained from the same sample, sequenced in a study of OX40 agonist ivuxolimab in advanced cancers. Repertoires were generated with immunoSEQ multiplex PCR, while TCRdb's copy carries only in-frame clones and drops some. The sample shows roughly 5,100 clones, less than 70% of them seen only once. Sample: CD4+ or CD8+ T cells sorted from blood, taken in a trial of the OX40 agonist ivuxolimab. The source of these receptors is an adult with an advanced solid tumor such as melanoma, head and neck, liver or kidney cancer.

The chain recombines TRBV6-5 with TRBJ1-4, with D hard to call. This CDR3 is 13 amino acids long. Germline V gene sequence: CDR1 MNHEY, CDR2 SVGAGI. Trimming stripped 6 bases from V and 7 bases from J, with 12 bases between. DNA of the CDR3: TGTGCCAGCAGCTCTTCGGCCAGTGAAAAACTGTTTTTT. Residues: CASSSSASEKLFF.

The CDR3 reads CASSQDRDRPSYEQYF. CDR3 DNA: TGCGCCAGCAGCCAAGATAGGGACAGGCCTTCCTACGAGCAGTACTTC. J is TRBJ2-7 and V is TRBV4-1; 8 nucleotides line up with TRBD1. J gave up 1 base and V 0 bases, and 5 bases lay outside the gene matches. CDR3 length equals 16 residues. Germline V gene sequence: CDR1 MGHRA, CDR2 YSYEKL.

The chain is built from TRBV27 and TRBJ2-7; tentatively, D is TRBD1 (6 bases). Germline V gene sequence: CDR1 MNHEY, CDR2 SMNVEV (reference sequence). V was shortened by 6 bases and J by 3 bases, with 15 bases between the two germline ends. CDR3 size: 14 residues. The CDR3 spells CASSLQGYGYEQYF. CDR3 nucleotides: TGTGCCAGCAGCTTACAGGGATACGGCTACGAGCAGTACTTC.

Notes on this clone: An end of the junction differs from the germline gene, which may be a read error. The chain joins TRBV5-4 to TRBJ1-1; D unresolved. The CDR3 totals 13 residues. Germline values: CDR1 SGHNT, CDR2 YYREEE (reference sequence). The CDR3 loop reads CASASQRNTEAFF. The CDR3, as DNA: TGCGCCAGCGCCTCACAGAGGAACACTGAAGCTTTCTTT.

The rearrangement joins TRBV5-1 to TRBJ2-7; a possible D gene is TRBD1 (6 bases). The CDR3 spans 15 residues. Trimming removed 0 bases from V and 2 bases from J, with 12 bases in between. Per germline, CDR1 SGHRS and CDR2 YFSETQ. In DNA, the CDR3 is TGCGCCAGCAGCTTGGAGCCAGGGGTGCCCTACGAGCAGTACTTC. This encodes CASSLEPGVPYEQYF. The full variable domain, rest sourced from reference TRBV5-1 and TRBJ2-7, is KAGVTQTPRYLIKTRGQQVTLSCSPISGHRSVSWYQQTPGQGLQFLFEYFSETQRNKGNFPGRFSGRQFSNSRSEMNVSTLELGDSALYLCASSLEPGVPYEQYFGPGTRLTVT.

The CDR3 is CASSLIPGSEAFF. CDR3 sequence (DNA): TGTGCCAGCAGCTTAATTCCGGGGTCTGAAGCTTTCTTT. The V gene is TRBV7-3, the J gene TRBJ1-1; D unresolved. Germline lookup yields CDR1 SGHTA and CDR2 FQGTGA. The CDR3 has 13 amino acids. V was pared by 1 base and J by 6 bases, with 9 bases between.

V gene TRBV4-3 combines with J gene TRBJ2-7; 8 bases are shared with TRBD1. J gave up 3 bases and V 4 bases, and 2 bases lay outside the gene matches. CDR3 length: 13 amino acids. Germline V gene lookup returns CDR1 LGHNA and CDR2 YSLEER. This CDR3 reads CASSLGQGYEQYF. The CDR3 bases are TGCGCCAGCAGCCTAGGACAGGGCTACGAGCAGTACTTC.

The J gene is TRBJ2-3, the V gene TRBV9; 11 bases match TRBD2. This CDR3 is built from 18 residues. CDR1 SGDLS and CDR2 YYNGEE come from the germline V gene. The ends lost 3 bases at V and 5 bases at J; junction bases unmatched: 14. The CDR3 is CASSDGLAGRLGGDTQYF. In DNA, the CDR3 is TGTGCCAGCAGCGACGGACTAGCGGGCCGACTCGGCGGAGATACGCAGTATTTT.

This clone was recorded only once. CDR3 region: CASSLAYNEQFF. The CDR3 nucleotides are TGTGCCAGCAGCTTAGCTTACAATGAGCAGTTCTTC. V gene TRBV11-2 combines with J gene TRBJ2-1; D gene uncertain. This CDR3 comprises 12 residues. Trimming pared 1 base from V and 4 bases from J, leaving 2 bases between. Germline V lookup: CDR1 SGHAT, CDR2 FQNNGV.

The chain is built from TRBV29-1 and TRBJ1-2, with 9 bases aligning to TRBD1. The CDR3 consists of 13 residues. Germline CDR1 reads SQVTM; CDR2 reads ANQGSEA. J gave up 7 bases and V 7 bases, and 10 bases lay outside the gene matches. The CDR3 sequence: CSARTGEKGGYTF. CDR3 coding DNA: TGCAGCGCTAGGACAGGGGAGAAAGGTGGCTACACCTTC.

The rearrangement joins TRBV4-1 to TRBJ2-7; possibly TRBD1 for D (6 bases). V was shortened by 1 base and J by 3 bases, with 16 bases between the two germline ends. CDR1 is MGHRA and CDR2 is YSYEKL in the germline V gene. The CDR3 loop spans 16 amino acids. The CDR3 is CASSQVSQGTLYEQYF. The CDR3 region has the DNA TGCGCCAGCAGCCAAGTTAGTCAGGGGACCCTCTACGAGCAGTACTTC.

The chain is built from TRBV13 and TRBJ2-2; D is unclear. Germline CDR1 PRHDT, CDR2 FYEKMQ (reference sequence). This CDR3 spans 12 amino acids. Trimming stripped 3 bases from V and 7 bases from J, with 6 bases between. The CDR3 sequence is CASSFGNGELFF. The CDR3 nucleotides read TGTGCCAGCAGCTTTGGTAACGGGGAGCTGTTTTTT.

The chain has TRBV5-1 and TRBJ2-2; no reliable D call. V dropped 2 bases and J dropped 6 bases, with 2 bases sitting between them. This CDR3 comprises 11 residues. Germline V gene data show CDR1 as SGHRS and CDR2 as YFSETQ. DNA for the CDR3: TGCGCCAGCAGCTTACCCGGGGAGCTGTTTTTT. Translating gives CASSLPGELFF.

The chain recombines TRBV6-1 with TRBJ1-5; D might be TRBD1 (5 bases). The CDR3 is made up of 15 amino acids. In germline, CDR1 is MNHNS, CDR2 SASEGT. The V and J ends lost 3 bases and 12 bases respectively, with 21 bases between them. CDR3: CASSEPGRWLGGQHF. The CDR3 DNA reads TGTGCCAGCAGTGAGCCGGGACGGTGGCTTGGAGGCCAGCATTTT.

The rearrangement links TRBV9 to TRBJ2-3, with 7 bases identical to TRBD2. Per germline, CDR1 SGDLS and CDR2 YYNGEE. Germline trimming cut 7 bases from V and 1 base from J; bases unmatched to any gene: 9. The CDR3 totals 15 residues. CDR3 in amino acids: CASRLGGSRTDTQYF. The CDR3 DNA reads TGTGCCAGCCGACTCGGGGGGTCCCGCACAGATACGCAGTATTTT.

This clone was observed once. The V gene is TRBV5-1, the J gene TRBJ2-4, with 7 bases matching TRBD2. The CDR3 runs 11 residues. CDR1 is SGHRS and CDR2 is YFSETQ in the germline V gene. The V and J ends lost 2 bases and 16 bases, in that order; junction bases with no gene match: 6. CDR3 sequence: CASSFGGNHYF. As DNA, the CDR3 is TGCGCCAGCAGCTTCGGGGGGAACCACTACTTC. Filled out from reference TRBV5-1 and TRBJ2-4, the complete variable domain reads KAGVTQTPRYLIKTRGQQVTLSCSPISGHRSVSWYQQTPGQGLQFLFEYFSETQRNKGNFPGRFSGRQFSNSRSEMNVSTLELGDSALYLCASSFGGNHYFGAGTRLSVL.

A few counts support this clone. The CDR3 sequence: CASSLAPSPRFRYGYTF. For the CDR3, the DNA is TGCGCCAGCAGCTTGGCCCCGTCCCCCAGGTTCCGCTATGGCTACACCTTC. The V gene is TRBV5-1, the J gene TRBJ1-2; D remains ambiguous. This CDR3 spans 17 amino acids. The V and J ends lost 0 bases and 4 bases respectively, with 19 bases between them. Germline assignment: CDR1 SGHRS and CDR2 YFSETQ.